The 28 T cell receptor beta chains reported below all come from one sample, sequenced in a study of shared clonotypes between healthy human individuals. Profiling relied on immunoSEQ multiplex PCR, and the TCRdb table lists in-frame clones only, not all of them. The sample yields under 2,000,000 clones, roughly 95% seen once. Positively selected for CCR7, the CD45RO-negative cells used as naive CD8 cells excluded terminally differentiated effector memory CD45RA+ cells. Sequences were obtained from naive CD8+ T cells sorted from blood. These receptors came from a man younger than 35 in good health.

CDR3 coding DNA: TGTGCCAGCAGCTTAATTTTTGGACAGGGGGTGTTGGTAGAGACCCAGTACTTC. Its protein is CASSLIFGQGVLVETQYF. The V and J genes are TRBV11-2 and TRBJ2-5, with 10 bases identical to TRBD1. The germline V gene encodes CDR1 SGHAT and CDR2 FQNNGV. This CDR3 has 18 residues. Trimming took 2 bases from V and 4 from J; bases not matched to a gene: 13.

This sequence joins TRBV10-2 and TRBJ2-7; unclear D gene. CDR3 length: 11 amino acids. V was pared by 3 bases and J by 7 bases, with 7 bases between. Germline V gives CDR1 WSHSY, CDR2 SAAADI. The CDR3, as DNA: TGCGCCAGCAGTGATCCCTGGGAGCAGTACTTC. Its translation: CASSDPWEQYF.

The V gene is TRBV28, the J gene TRBJ2-7; D gene ambiguous. The CDR3 has 13 amino acids. Germline CDR1 is MDHEN and CDR2 is SYDVKM. V lost 8 bases and J 2 bases, leaving 13 bases between the germline ends. The CDR3 sequence is CASESLVTYEQYF. CDR3 sequence (DNA): TGTGCCAGCGAAAGTTTGGTGACCTACGAGCAGTACTTC.

This chain joins TRBV28 and TRBJ2-7; D may be TRBD1 (6 bases). V was shortened by 4 bases and J by 3 bases, with 13 bases between the two germline ends. CDR3 length equals 14 residues. CDR1 is MDHEN, CDR2 SYDVKM, per germline. CDR3 sequence: CASSSDPGVYEQYF. CDR3 nucleotides: TGTGCCAGCAGTTCGGACCCAGGGGTCTACGAGCAGTACTTC.

J is TRBJ1-6 and V is TRBV5-6, with TRBD1 identical over 8 bases. The germline V gene has CDR1 SGHDT and CDR2 YYEEEE. This CDR3 spans 15 amino acids. After removal of 0 bases from V and 6 bases from J, the junction contained 2 bases not matched to a gene. The CDR3 bases are TGTGCCAGCAGCTTGGGAGGGACAGGTAATTCACCCCTCCACTTT. Translated, it gives CASSLGGTGNSPLHF.

The chain uses TRBV27 and TRBJ2-5; 14 nucleotides agree with TRBD2. The germline V gene encodes CDR1 MNHEY and CDR2 SMNVEV (reference sequence). This CDR3 is 17 amino acids long. V lost 3 bases, J lost 5 bases, and 8 bases stayed unmatched. CDR3 sequence reads: CASSLRLAGGPRETQYF. CDR3 sequence (DNA): TGTGCCAGCAGTTTGAGACTAGCGGGGGGGCCCCGGGAGACCCAGTACTTC.

The chain uses TRBV9 and TRBJ2-7, with 7 bases aligning to TRBD2. The junction had 11 bases not matched to a gene; V was cut back by 4 bases and J by 4 bases. Per the germline V gene, CDR1 is SGDLS and CDR2 is YYNGEE. This CDR3 contains 15 residues. Here the CDR3 reads CASSPWGGGAYEQYF. As DNA, the CDR3 is TGTGCCAGCAGCCCATGGGGCGGGGGAGCATACGAGCAGTACTTC.

As concerns this clone: Other DNA sequences in this sample translate to the same CDR3. This sequence joins TRBV4-1 and TRBJ2-7; TRBD1 is a possible D gene (6 bases). The germline V gene has CDR1 MGHRA and CDR2 YSYEKL. Trimming left V 1 base short and J 2 bases short, with 12 bases between. The CDR3 totals 15 residues. The DNA of the CDR3 is TGCGCCAGCAGCCAAGGGGGCACAGGGCCCTACGAGCAGTACTTC. This codes for CASSQGGTGPYEQYF.

This clone was counted a single time. V and J are TRBV28 and TRBJ1-2; no definite D call. Germline-derived CDR1 and CDR2 are MDHEN and SYDVKM. The CDR3 covers 17 residues. V gave up 4 bases and J gave up 4 bases, with 22 bases separating them. CDR3 sequence (DNA): TGTGCCAGCAGTTCCCCGAGTGGGGATTTAGGTAGCTATGGCTACACCTTC. Its protein is CASSSPSGDLGSYGYTF.

With respect to this clone: Other DNA sequences in the sample encode the same CDR3. The chain has TRBV11-2 and TRBJ1-1; no clear D gene. V lost 2 bases and J 4 bases, leaving 2 bases between the germline ends. Germline-derived CDR1 and CDR2 are SGHAT and FQNNGV. The CDR3 length is 11 residues. DNA for the CDR3: TGTGCCAGCAGCTTAACCACTGAAGCTTTCTTT. Its protein product is CASSLTTEAFF.

This chain's CDR3 is CASSSLDRAHEQYF. CDR3 coding DNA: TGTGCCAGCAGTTCACTCGACAGGGCCCACGAGCAGTACTTC. The rearrangement uses TRBV27 and TRBJ2-7; 7 nucleotides agree with TRBD1. V trimming: 4 bases; J trimming: 5 bases; junction bases outside the gene matches: 8. The germline V gene has CDR1 MNHEY and CDR2 SMNVEV (reference sequence). This CDR3 region has 14 residues.

V is TRBV21-1 and J is TRBJ2-7; the D call TRBD1 from the table was never checked on the DNA. TRBV21-1 is a recognized pseudogene. This CDR3 is 20 amino acids long. CDR3 region: CASSNKPGQGKRGVTREQYF. The CDR3 bases are TGTGCCAGCAGCAACAAACCGGGACAGGGAAAGAGAGGGGTCACTAGGGAGCAGTACTTC.

This chain links TRBV5-5 with TRBJ2-3; TRBD2 matches at 7 bases. V gave up 4 bases and J gave up 11 bases; unmatched junction bases: 13. Germline assignment: CDR1 SGHKS and CDR2 YYEKEE (reference sequence). The CDR3 extends over 14 amino acids. CDR3 amino acids: CASSPWSRGEGQYF. The CDR3 DNA reads as TGTGCCAGCAGCCCGTGGTCGCGTGGGGAGGGGCAGTATTTT.

The gene calls are TRBV4-1 and TRBJ2-3, with D possibly being TRBD2 (6 bases). CDR3 length: 16 amino acids. The germline V and J ends were trimmed by 3 bases and 1 base, with 14 bases remaining between them. Germline V gene sequence: CDR1 MGHRA, CDR2 YSYEKL. CDR3 sequence reads: CASSQYLGGGTDTQYF. As DNA, the CDR3 is TGCGCCAGCAGCCAGTACCTTGGCGGGGGCACAGATACGCAGTATTTT.

This clone was recorded only once. The genes are TRBV7-9 and TRBJ2-1, with 11 bases lining up with TRBD2. CDR3 length equals 15 residues. J was trimmed by 3 bases and V by 6 bases; bases with no gene match: 4. Germline lookup yields CDR1 SEHNR and CDR2 FQNEAQ (reference sequence). CDR3 protein: CASRATSGSYNEQFF. The CDR3 DNA follows: TGTGCCAGCAGAGCCACTAGCGGGAGCTACAATGAGCAGTTCTTC. Complete variable domain (other parts from reference TRBV7-9 and TRBJ2-1): DTGVSQNPRHKITKRGQNVTFRCDPISEHNRLYWYRQTLGQGPEFLTYFQNEAQLEKSRLLSDRFSAERPKGSFSTLEIQRTEQGDSAMYLCASRATSGSYNEQFFGPGTRLTVL.

The CDR3 DNA reads TGTGCCAGCGGACAGGGAGTGGAAAAACTGTTTTTT. The encoded protein is CASGQGVEKLFF. The chain joins TRBV6-5 to TRBJ1-4; 8 positions match TRBD1. This CDR3 has 12 amino acids. The trim removed 8 bases at V and 8 bases at J, leaving 4 bases unmatched. Per the germline V gene, CDR1 is MNHEY and CDR2 is SVGAGI.

The genes are TRBV6-1 and TRBJ2-7; 8 positions agree with TRBD2. Germline assignment: CDR1 MNHNS and CDR2 SASEGT. CDR3 length equals 16 residues. V lost 4 bases, J lost 0 bases, and 8 bases stayed unmatched. The CDR3 DNA sequence: TGTGCCAGCAGTGTGGGGCGAGCGGGGGCCTCCTACGAGCAGTACTTC. Encoded protein: CASSVGRAGASYEQYF.

The chain carries TRBV10-1 and TRBJ2-2; D gene unclear. The CDR3 covers 15 residues. The V and J ends lost 0 bases and 0 bases respectively, with 5 bases between them. Germline V gives CDR1 WNHNN, CDR2 SYGVQD (reference sequence). This CDR3 reads CASSESESNTGELFF. The CDR3 DNA sequence: TGCGCCAGCAGTGAGTCGGAGTCGAACACCGGGGAGCTGTTTTTT.

V gene TRBV6-1 combines with J gene TRBJ1-6; 8 nucleotides agree with TRBD1. The V and J ends lost 8 bases and 13 bases, in that order; junction bases with no gene match: 16. This CDR3 region has 15 residues. Per germline, CDR1 MNHNS and CDR2 SASEGT. CDR3 amino acids: CASPPTGAPLFPLHF. As DNA, the CDR3 is TGTGCCAGCCCTCCGACAGGGGCCCCCCTATTCCCCCTCCACTTT.

V gene TRBV4-3 combines with J gene TRBJ2-3; possibly TRBD2 for D (5 bases). This CDR3 comprises 13 residues. The germline CDR1 and CDR2 sequences are LGHNA and YSLEER. Between the trimmed V and J ends, which lost 4 bases and 5 bases, there was a span of 10 bases. CDR3 residues: CASSPSEGDTQYF. The CDR3, as DNA: TGCGCCAGCAGCCCATCCGAGGGAGATACGCAGTATTTT.

This chain uses TRBV28 with TRBJ1-2; a possible D gene is TRBD1 (6 bases). The CDR3 runs 15 residues. Germline V gene data show CDR1 as MDHEN and CDR2 as SYDVKM. The V gene lost 3 bases and the J gene lost 8 bases, with 19 bases spanning the gap. The chain's CDR3 is CASSFGPIGGEGYTF. The DNA for the CDR3 is TGTGCCAGCAGTTTTGGCCCGATTGGGGGCGAAGGCTACACCTTC.

CDR3 sequence: CASSYIGGGEKLFF. The DNA for the CDR3 is TGTGCCAGCAGCTATATTGGGGGTGGCGAAAAACTGTTTTTT. The chain joins TRBV5-8 to TRBJ1-4; a weak D match, TRBD1 (5 bases). Trimming pared 3 bases from V and 8 bases from J, leaving 14 bases between. The V gene's germline CDR1 is SGHTS and CDR2 YDEGEE. This CDR3 is built from 14 residues. The whole variable domain, remainder taken from reference TRBV5-8 and TRBJ1-4, is EAGVTQSPTHLIKTRGQQATLRCSPISGHTSVYWYQQALGLGLQFLLWYDEGEERNRGNFPPRFSGRQFPNYSSELNVNALELEDSALYLCASSYIGGGEKLFFGSGTQLSVL.

The chain is built from TRBV11-3 and TRBJ2-2; no definite D call. This CDR3 has 16 residues. Germline CDR1 and CDR2: SGHNT and YENEEA. V lost 7 bases and J 1 base, leaving 16 bases between the germline ends. The CDR3 reads CASTTQVEVNTGELFF. The CDR3, as DNA: TGTGCCAGCACCACCCAGGTAGAGGTGAACACCGGGGAGCTGTTTTTT. Full variable domain (missing parts from reference TRBV11-3 and TRBJ2-2): EAGVVQSPRYKIIEKKQPVAFWCNPISGHNTLYWYLQNLGQGPELLIRYENEEAVDDSQLPKDRFSAERLKGVDSTLKIQPAELGDSAVYLCASTTQVEVNTGELFFGEGSRLTVL.

V is TRBV18 and J is TRBJ2-7; perhaps TRBD2 as D (6 bases). Germline V gene lookup returns CDR1 KGHSH and CDR2 LQKENI. V was clipped by 8 bases and J by 4 bases, with 9 bases between them. The CDR3 runs to 11 residues. This chain's CDR3 is CASGAGYEQYF. CDR3 DNA sequence: TGTGCCAGCGGCGCGGGATACGAGCAGTACTTC.

The V gene is TRBV6-6, the J gene TRBJ2-7, with 7 bases aligning to TRBD2. Germline trimming cut 4 bases from V and 5 bases from J; bases unmatched to any gene: 8. The CDR3 runs to 14 residues. CDR1 and CDR2 (germline): MNHNY, SVGAGI (reference sequence). In DNA, the CDR3 is TGTGCCAGCAGTTGGGGGGAGGGAGGGAACGAGCAGTACTTC. This translates into CASSWGEGGNEQYF.

The V call is TRBV11-2, the J call TRBJ2-7, with 9 bases that match TRBD1. This CDR3 region has 14 residues. CDR1 SGHAT and CDR2 FQNNGV come from the germline V gene. V dropped 6 bases and J dropped 0; count of bases not matched to a gene: 3. CDR3 sequence: CASRVGQGSYEQYF. Written as DNA, the CDR3 is TGTGCCAGCAGGGTGGGACAGGGCTCCTACGAGCAGTACTTC.

The chain joins TRBV19 to TRBJ1-3, with 8 nucleotides matching TRBD1. The CDR3 contains 15 residues. V trimming: 4 bases; J trimming: 1 base; junction bases outside the gene matches: 3. Looked up from germline, CDR1 is LNHDA and CDR2 is SQIVND (reference sequence). The CDR3 region is CASSTGTGSGNTIYF. CDR3 nucleotides: TGTGCCAGTAGTACCGGGACAGGTTCTGGAAACACCATATATTTT.

The V call is TRBV28, the J call TRBJ2-2; weak D call: TRBD2 (5 bases). Germline assignment: CDR1 MDHEN and CDR2 SYDVKM. The CDR3 is made up of 14 amino acids. V was shortened by 3 bases and J by 1 base, with 6 bases between the two germline ends. The CDR3 loop reads CASSLRVNTGELFF. CDR3 bases: TGTGCCAGCAGTTTGCGGGTGAACACCGGGGAGCTGTTTTTT.